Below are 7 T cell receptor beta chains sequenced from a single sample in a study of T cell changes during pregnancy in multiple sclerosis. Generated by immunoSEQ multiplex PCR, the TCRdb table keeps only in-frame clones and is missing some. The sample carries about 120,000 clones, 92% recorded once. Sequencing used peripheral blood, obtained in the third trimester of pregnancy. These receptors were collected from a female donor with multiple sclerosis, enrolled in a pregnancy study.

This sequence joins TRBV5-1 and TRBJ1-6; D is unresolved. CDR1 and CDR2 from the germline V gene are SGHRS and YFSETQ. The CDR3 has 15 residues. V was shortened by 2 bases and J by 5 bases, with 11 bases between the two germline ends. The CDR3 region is CASSFVQNHNSPLHF. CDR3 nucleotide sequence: TGCGCCAGCAGCTTTGTCCAGAATCATAATTCACCCCTCCACTTT.

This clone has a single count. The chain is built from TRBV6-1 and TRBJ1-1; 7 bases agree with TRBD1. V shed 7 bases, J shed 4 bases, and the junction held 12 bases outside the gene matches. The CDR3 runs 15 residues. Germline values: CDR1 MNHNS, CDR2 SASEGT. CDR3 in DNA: TGTGCCAGCACCGCTACCGGGACAGTCGCCACTGAAGCTTTCTTT. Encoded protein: CASTATGTVATEAFF.

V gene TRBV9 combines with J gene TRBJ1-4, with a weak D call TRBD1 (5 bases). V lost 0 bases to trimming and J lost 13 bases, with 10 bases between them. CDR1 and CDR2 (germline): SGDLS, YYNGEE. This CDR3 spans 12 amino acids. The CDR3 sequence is CASSVGGGRLFF. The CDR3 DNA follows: TGTGCCAGCAGCGTAGGCGGGGGTAGACTGTTTTTT.

CDR3 DNA: TGTGCCAGCAGTTTAGGAGGGGGCCAAGAGCAGTACTTC. Amino acid sequence: CASSLGGGQEQYF. The gene calls are TRBV27 and TRBJ2-7; D perhaps matches TRBD1 (7 bases). Per the germline V gene, CDR1 is MNHEY and CDR2 is SMNVEV (reference sequence). Trimming left V 2 bases short and J 7 bases short, with 12 bases between. This CDR3 region has 13 residues.

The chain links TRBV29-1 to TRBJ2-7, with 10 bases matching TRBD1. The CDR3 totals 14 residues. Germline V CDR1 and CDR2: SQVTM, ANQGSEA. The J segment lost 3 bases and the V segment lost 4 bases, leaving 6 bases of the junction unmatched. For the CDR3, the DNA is TGCAGCGTTGCCTCGGGACAGGGGATCTACGAGCAGTACTTC. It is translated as CSVASGQGIYEQYF.

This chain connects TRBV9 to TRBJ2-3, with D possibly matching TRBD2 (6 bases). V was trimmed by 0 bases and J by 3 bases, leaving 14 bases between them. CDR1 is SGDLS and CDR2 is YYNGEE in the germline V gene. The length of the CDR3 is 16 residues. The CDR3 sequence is CASSVAGTAATDTQYF. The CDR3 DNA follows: TGTGCCAGCAGCGTAGCCGGGACTGCCGCAACAGATACGCAGTATTTT.

CDR3 sequence (DNA): TGTGCCAGCAGCGGAGGGACAGGCGATTACAATGAGCAGTTCTTC. Protein product: CASSGGTGDYNEQFF. The rearrangement joins TRBV5-4 to TRBJ2-1, with 8 bases identical to TRBD1. This CDR3 has 15 residues. The V and J ends lost 4 bases and 4 bases, in that order; junction bases with no gene match: 7. CDR1 is SGHNT and CDR2 is YYREEE in the germline V gene (reference sequence).